This TCR beta chain was found in a study of T cell responses to AZD1222 COVID-19 vaccine. General observations from the study: White British donors predominated, females outnumbered males, and clonal diversity was possibly underestimated. After the peak T cell response, and only then, were repertoires sampled.

The germline V gene encodes CDR1 MNHEY and CDR2 SMNVEV (reference sequence). This CDR3 is built from 13 residues. The ends were cut back, 0 bases at V and 4 bases at J, with 4 bases in the middle. As to this clone: Antigen specificity is unknown.

Sequenced by immunoSEQ multiplex PCR; TCRdb stores in-frame clones only, minus some. The sample holds 100,000 to 150,000 clones, roughly 90% seen once. The specimen comprised peripheral blood, sampled 28 days after the second AZD1222 dose. The genes are TRBV27 and TRBJ1-3, with unresolved D. This TCR derives from an adult who received the AZD1222 COVID-19 vaccine. DNA for the CDR3: TGTGCCAGCAGTTTATCATTAGGAAACACCATATATTTT. Residues: CASSLSLGNTIYF.